Presented here are 29 T cell receptor beta chains from one specimen sequenced in a study of blood T cell repertoires in COVID-19. Libraries were prepared by immunoSEQ multiplex PCR; TCRdb keeps only in-frame clonotypes and omits some of them. The sample has about 250,000 clones; 85% to 90% are singletons. Sequenced: PBMCs or T cells enriched from blood (not recorded which). These receptors were collected from a woman between 45 and 60 years old who had recovered from COVID-19.

The V gene is TRBV14, the J gene TRBJ2-5; tentatively, D is TRBD2 (5 bases). The V gene lost 4 bases and the J gene lost 4 bases, with 10 bases spanning the gap. This CDR3 is built from 13 residues. The V gene's germline CDR1 is SGHDN and CDR2 FVKESK. CDR3 loop: CASSPSGVETQYF. The CDR3 DNA sequence: TGTGCCAGCAGCCCATCCGGGGTAGAGACCCAGTACTTC. Using reference TRBV14 and TRBJ2-5 for the parts outside the CDR3, the full variable domain is EAGVTQFPSHSVIEKGQTVTLRCDPISGHDNLYWYRRVMGKEIKFLLHFVKESKQDESGMPNNRFLAERTGGTYSTLKVQPAELEDSGVYFCASSPSGVETQYFGPGTRLLVL.

The J gene is TRBJ2-2, the V gene TRBV7-2; the match to TRBD1 covers 8 bases. Germline V lookup: CDR1 SGHTA, CDR2 FQGNSA. The CDR3 is 16 residues long. J gave up 5 bases and V 3 bases, and 8 bases lay outside the gene matches. The CDR3 region has the DNA TGTGCCAGCAGCTTTTCAGGGGGCAGTTTTACCGGGGAGCTGTTTTTT. This codes for CASSFSGGSFTGELFF.

The chain employs TRBV4-3 and TRBJ2-1; 9 bases agree with TRBD2. Looked up from germline, CDR1 is LGHNA and CDR2 is YSLEER. This CDR3 has 16 amino acids. The junction had 4 bases not matched to a gene; V was cut back by 2 bases and J by 2 bases. This CDR3 reads CASSQIRLAAYNEQFF. The CDR3 DNA follows: TGCGCCAGCAGCCAAATTCGACTAGCGGCCTACAATGAGCAGTTCTTC.

The J gene is TRBJ1-5, the V gene TRBV7-8; possibly TRBD1 for D (6 bases). This CDR3 comprises 16 residues. Germline values: CDR1 SGHVS, CDR2 FQNEAQ. V was trimmed by 5 bases and J by 2 bases, leaving 16 bases between them. CDR3 in amino acids: CASSPPGGGGNQPQHF. The CDR3 DNA reads as TGTGCCAGCAGCCCACCTGGAGGGGGGGGCAATCAGCCCCAGCATTTT.

This chain connects TRBV27 to TRBJ1-2; D is perhaps TRBD1 (5 bases). This CDR3 has 14 amino acids. Germline CDR1 and CDR2: MNHEY and SMNVEV (reference sequence). V was pared by 6 bases and J by 4 bases, with 15 bases between. DNA of the CDR3: TGTGCCAGCAGCCGGGGGGTTCGGGGCTATGGCTACACCTTC. It is translated as CASSRGVRGYGYTF.

The chain couples TRBV18 to TRBJ2-5, with 7 bases aligning to TRBD1. The CDR3 loop spans 13 amino acids. Germline CDR1 KGHSH, CDR2 LQKENI. V was clipped by 5 bases and J by 5 bases; unmatched bases: 5. The DNA of the CDR3 is TGTGCCAGCTCAGGGTCAGGGGGTGAGACCCAGTACTTC. Translated, it gives CASSGSGGETQYF. The whole variable domain, remainder taken from reference TRBV18 and TRBJ2-5, is NAGVMQNPRHLVRRRGQEARLRCSPMKGHSHVYWYRQLPEEGLKFMVYLQKENIIDESGMPKERFSAEFPKEGPSILRIQQVVRGDSAAYFCASSGSGGETQYFGPGTRLLVL.

V and J are TRBV28 and TRBJ2-5; 8 nucleotides align to TRBD1. With V trimmed by 7 bases and J by 5 bases, 15 bases remained unmatched. Germline CDR1 is MDHEN and CDR2 is SYDVKM. The CDR3 contains 16 residues. The CDR3 DNA is TGTGCCAGCACCCCCATTCAGGGGGCGCCGGGGGAGACCCAGTACTTC. This sequence encodes CASTPIQGAPGETQYF.

The V and J genes are TRBV19 and TRBJ1-3; no definite D call. This CDR3 contains 13 residues. Trimming cost V 1 base and J 4 bases, with 5 bases left between them. Germline V CDR1 and CDR2: LNHDA, SQIVND (reference sequence). The CDR3 spells CASSIAGGNTIYF. As DNA, the CDR3 is TGTGCCAGTAGTATAGCCGGGGGAAACACCATATATTTT.

This chain uses TRBV7-3 with TRBJ1-2; D is ambiguous. With 0 bases removed from V and 0 bases from J, the gap between germline ends came to 14 bases. This CDR3 spans 17 amino acids. Germline-derived CDR1 and CDR2 are SGHTA and FQGTGA. Written as DNA, the CDR3 is TGTGCCAGCAGCTTAACTTTTATGAATCCAGCTAACTATGGCTACACCTTC. Its translation: CASSLTFMNPANYGYTF.

V is TRBV21-1 and J is TRBJ2-1; TRBD2 is the table's D call, not checked against the DNA. TRBV21-1 is described as a pseudogene. The length of the CDR3 is 18 residues. The CDR3 here is CASSSSGLAGVSYNEQFF. In DNA form, the CDR3 reads TGTGCCAGCAGCTCTTCGGGACTAGCGGGAGTTTCCTACAATGAGCAGTTCTTC.

The chain is built from TRBV9 and TRBJ1-1, with 8 bases lining up with TRBD1. CDR1 SGDLS and CDR2 YYNGEE come from the germline V gene. The junction had 7 bases not matched to a gene; V was cut back by 3 bases and J by 12 bases. This CDR3 is 12 amino acids long. CDR3 amino acids: CASSADRGATFF. As DNA, the CDR3 is TGTGCCAGCAGCGCCGACAGGGGAGCAACTTTCTTT. Variable domain in full (rest from reference TRBV9 and TRBJ1-1): DSGVTQTPKHLITATGQRVTLRCSPRSGDLSVYWYQQSLDQGLQFLIQYYNGEERAKGNILERFSAQQFPDLHSELNLSSLELGDSALYFCASSADRGATFFGQGTRLTVV.

The V call is TRBV7-2, the J call TRBJ1-2, with D perhaps matching TRBD1 (5 bases). From germline, CDR1 is SGHTA and CDR2 FQGNSA. The V end lost 1 base, the J end lost 7 bases, and 7 bases lay between the germline ends. The length of the CDR3 is 12 residues. The CDR3 loop is CASSLEGLGYTF. As DNA, the CDR3 is TGTGCCAGCAGCTTAGAGGGACTTGGCTACACCTTC.

V usage is TRBV6-5 and J usage is TRBJ1-3; D is uncertain. The CDR3 covers 11 residues. V lost 6 bases, J lost 3 bases, and 3 bases lay in between. Germline CDR1 and CDR2: MNHEY and SVGAGI. CDR3 loop: CASSRGNTIYF. CDR3 in DNA: TGTGCCAGCAGCCGTGGAAACACCATATATTTT.

This sequence joins TRBV29-1 and TRBJ2-7, with 10 bases aligning to TRBD2. The CDR3 spans 14 residues. Germline CDR1 SQVTM, CDR2 ANQGSEA. The ends lost 4 bases at V and 6 bases at J; junction bases unmatched: 9. For the CDR3, the DNA is TGCAGCGTTGTGCTAGCGGGAGCGTGGGGCGAGCAGTACTTC. This codes for CSVVLAGAWGEQYF.

The V call is TRBV5-1, the J call TRBJ2-3; 10 nucleotides agree with TRBD2. CDR1 SGHRS and CDR2 YFSETQ come from the germline V gene. The V and J ends lost 8 bases and 7 bases, in that order; junction bases with no gene match: 10. This CDR3 comprises 14 residues. CDR3 bases: TGCGCCAGTTATCTAGCGGGAGATCGGTATACGCAGTATTTT. Its protein is CASYLAGDRYTQYF.

The rearrangement joins TRBV27 to TRBJ2-2, with a possible D match to TRBD2 (6 bases). This CDR3 has 18 residues. Trimming stripped 5 bases from V and 1 base from J, with 20 bases between. The V gene's germline CDR1 is MNHEY and CDR2 SMNVEV (reference sequence). This CDR3 is CASSPRGSGELNTGELFF. The DNA of the CDR3 is TGTGCCAGCAGTCCTCGGGGTAGCGGAGAACTGAACACCGGGGAGCTGTTTTTT.

This clone appeared once. V usage is TRBV11-2 and J usage is TRBJ2-7; 10 bases fit TRBD2. CDR1 SGHAT and CDR2 FQNNGV come from the germline V gene. The CDR3 totals 16 residues. V was pared by 1 base and J by 2 bases, with 5 bases of the junction left unmatched. The CDR3 DNA sequence: TGTGCCAGCAGCTTAGCTTTTCTAGCGGGAGCCTACGAGCAGTACTTC. This gives the protein CASSLAFLAGAYEQYF.

The chain recombines TRBV28 with TRBJ1-4; D unresolved. V gave up 2 bases and J gave up 4 bases, with 8 bases separating them. The CDR3 consists of 14 residues. Germline lookup yields CDR1 MDHEN and CDR2 SYDVKM. CDR3 protein: CASSLTELNEKLFF. The CDR3 region has the DNA TGTGCCAGCAGTTTAACCGAGCTTAATGAAAAACTGTTTTTT.

This chain joins TRBV28 and TRBJ2-7; TRBD2 agrees at 7 bases. This CDR3 is 14 amino acids long. V shed 3 bases and J 1 base; nucleotides not matched to a gene: 3. From germline, CDR1 is MDHEN and CDR2 SYDVKM. The CDR3 here is CASSLLAASYEQYF. In DNA, the CDR3 is TGTGCCAGCAGTTTGCTAGCGGCTTCCTACGAGCAGTACTTC.

The chain uses TRBV28 and TRBJ1-2; D unclear. Per the germline V gene, CDR1 is MDHEN and CDR2 is SYDVKM. This CDR3 contains 14 residues. Trimming removed 2 bases from V and 2 bases from J, with 9 bases in between. The DNA of the CDR3 is TGTGCCAGCAGTTTAATAACAAGAAACTATGGCTACACCTTC. This translates into CASSLITRNYGYTF.

Concerning this clone: In the same sample, other DNA sequences code for this CDR3. V usage is TRBV28 and J usage is TRBJ1-1; D uncertain. Per germline, CDR1 MDHEN and CDR2 SYDVKM. The CDR3 covers 12 residues. Trimming took 8 bases from V and 0 from J, leaving 7 bases between them. The CDR3 reads CASSQLNTEAFF. The CDR3 coding sequence is TGTGCCAGCTCCCAATTGAACACTGAAGCTTTCTTT.

J is TRBJ2-2 and V is TRBV2, with D uncertain. This CDR3 has 13 amino acids. Germline V gene sequence: CDR1 SNHLY, CDR2 FYNNEI. V was pared by 7 bases and J by 8 bases, with 14 bases between. DNA for the CDR3: TGTGCCAGCAATCTCTTCCCGGAGGGGGAGCTGTTTTTT. This gives the protein CASNLFPEGELFF.

This clone was seen only once. The chain carries TRBV11-2 and TRBJ2-4, with 8 nucleotides matching TRBD2. The trim removed 2 bases at V and 10 bases at J, leaving 10 bases unmatched. Germline assignment: CDR1 SGHAT and CDR2 FQNNGV. The CDR3 is 15 amino acids. The CDR3: CASSLFRGGPGIQYF. The CDR3 DNA reads as TGTGCCAGCAGCTTATTCCGGGGGGGGCCGGGGATTCAGTACTTC.

CDR3 in DNA: TGTGCCTGGAGTGTACGGATCGGATGGCTAGCGGCCACAGATACGCAGTATTTT. Its translation: CAWSVRIGWLAATDTQYF. This chain connects TRBV30 to TRBJ2-3; 7 bases are shared with TRBD2. The CDR3 has 18 residues. Germline lookup yields CDR1 GTSNPN and CDR2 SVGIG (reference sequence). Trimming took 0 bases from V and 2 from J; bases not matched to a gene: 14. The whole variable domain, remainder taken from reference TRBV30 and TRBJ2-3, is SQTIHQWPATLVQPVGSPLSLECTVEGTSNPNLYWYRQAAGRGLQLLFYSVGIGQISSEVPQNLSASRPQDRQFILSSKKLLLSDSGFYLCAWSVRIGWLAATDTQYFGPGTRLTVL.

V is TRBV7-2 and J is TRBJ2-1; no clear D gene. V gave up 4 bases and J gave up 5 bases, with 12 bases separating them. The CDR3 is 14 residues long. In germline, CDR1 is SGHTA, CDR2 FQGNSA. CDR3 sequence (DNA): TGTGCCAGCAGCTCTTCGAGACTCAACAATGAGCAGTTCTTC. This codes for CASSSSRLNNEQFF.

Judged by abundance, this clone is medium-sized. This rearrangement joins TRBV27 to TRBJ1-5, with D maybe TRBD1 (5 bases). The CDR3 extends over 15 amino acids. The germline V gene encodes CDR1 MNHEY and CDR2 SMNVEV (reference sequence). V was trimmed by 3 bases and J by 6 bases, leaving 15 bases between them. The CDR3 coding sequence is TGTGCCAGCAGTTTCGGGCCCGATAGGGGTCAGCCCCAGCATTTT. Protein: CASSFGPDRGQPQHF.

This chain links TRBV15 with TRBJ1-6; D unclear. The V end lost 0 bases, the J end lost 1 base, and 7 bases lay between the germline ends. The CDR3 loop spans 16 amino acids. In germline, CDR1 is LNHNV, CDR2 YYDKDF (reference sequence). The CDR3 sequence is CATSRDGSSYNSPLHF. As DNA, the CDR3 is TGTGCCACCAGCAGAGATGGGAGTTCCTATAATTCACCCCTCCACTTT.

The rearrangement links TRBV28 to TRBJ2-3, with D possibly matching TRBD2 (6 bases). The germline V gene encodes CDR1 MDHEN and CDR2 SYDVKM. Deletions cut 4 bases from V and 0 bases from J, with 17 bases between. CDR3 size: 17 residues. The CDR3 is CASSSGGGGDSTDTQYF. The CDR3 DNA sequence: TGTGCCAGCAGTTCTGGTGGAGGAGGGGACAGCACAGATACGCAGTATTTT.

This clone has just a few counts. The V gene is TRBV19, the J gene TRBJ1-1; D remains unclear. The CDR3 covers 13 residues. Between the trimmed V and J ends, which lost 8 bases and 1 base, there was a span of 11 bases. CDR1 is LNHDA and CDR2 is SQIVND in the germline V gene (reference sequence). The CDR3 sequence: CASSNSGNTEAFF. CDR3 coding DNA: TGTGCCAGTTCAAATTCGGGGAACACTGAAGCTTTCTTT.